This T cell receptor (beta chain) was captured by sequencing in a study of patients and donors after allogeneic stem cell transplantation. This clonotype turned up a few times. From the RT-PCR reads, TCRdb called clonotypes with MiXCR, one entry per CDR3 protein. The table includes about 410,000 distinct CDR3 sequences, approximately 16% detected once. The sequence was obtained from a human donor who was either an allogeneic HSCT recipient or a stem cell or donor lymphocyte infusion donor (not recorded which). It is not recorded whose cells these are; they may come from a transplant donor. Material for sequencing was blood, either unsorted or a sorted T cell fraction (not recorded which).

CDR3 residues: CSVKGQGGYGYTF. The CDR3 nucleotides are TGCAGTGTCAAAGGCCAGGGGGGATATGGCTACACCTTC. V is TRBV20-1 and J is TRBJ1-2; 7 positions match TRBD1. CDR3 length: 13 residues. CDR1 and CDR2 (germline): DFQATT, SNEGSKA (reference sequence). V shed 7 bases, J shed 5 bases, and the junction held 10 bases outside the gene matches.